Listed below are T cell receptor beta chains from one sample, sequenced in a study of blood T cell repertoires in COVID-19. TCRdb's copy holds only in-frame clones and misses some; the assay was immunoSEQ multiplex PCR. The table has almost 400,000 clones, about 87% seen once. The sequencing sample was made of peripheral blood. The receptors come from an older woman with COVID-19, enrolled during active disease. The CDR3 runs from the conserved cysteine through the conserved F or W. The order of the fields is V gene, clone size, J gene, D gene, CDR3 DNA, CDR3 protein. The D gene is left open where the match is weak. Expanded clones are given a class, and other clones once, few, many or no size at all.

V gene: TRBV5-4
clone size: -
J gene: TRBJ1-2
D gene: TRBD1
CDR3 DNA: TGTGCCAGCAGCACAGGAGGGGGCATTAGGACGGCTCGAGTGGGGGGCTACACCTTC
CDR3 protein: CASSTGGGIRTARVGGYTF

V gene: TRBV11-2
clone size: -
J gene: TRBJ2-7
D gene: -
CDR3 DNA: TGTGCCAGCAGCTTAGTCGAGGGCGGGACGCGTGAGCAGTACTTC
CDR3 protein: CASSLVEGGTREQYF

V gene: TRBV2
clone size: -
J gene: TRBJ2-1
D gene: -
CDR3 DNA: TGTGCCAGTAGCGCACTGGGCAATGAGCAGTTCTTC
CDR3 protein: CASSALGNEQFF

V gene: TRBV7-9
clone size: -
J gene: TRBJ1-3
D gene: TRBD1
CDR3 DNA: TGTGCCAGCAGCCAGGACAGGGGGCCTGGAAACACCATATATTTT
CDR3 protein: CASSQDRGPGNTIYF

V gene: TRBV4-1
clone size: -
J gene: TRBJ2-2
D gene: -
CDR3 DNA: TGCGCCAGCAGCCAAAACAGGGCGCACACCGGGGAGCTGTTTTTT
CDR3 protein: CASSQNRAHTGELFF

V gene: TRBV6-5
clone size: -
J gene: TRBJ1-2
D gene: TRBD1
CDR3 DNA: TGTGCCAGCAGTTCTGGACAGGGACGGGGCTACACCTTC
CDR3 protein: CASSSGQGRGYTF

V gene: TRBV3-1/TRBV3-2
clone size: few
J gene: TRBJ1-5
D gene: -
CDR3 DNA: TGTGCCAGCAGCCAATCCCCTTATAGCAATCAGCCCCAGCATTTT
CDR3 protein: CASSQSPYSNQPQHF

V gene: TRBV28
clone size: -
J gene: TRBJ1-2
D gene: -
CDR3 DNA: TGTGCCAGCAGTCCTCAAGACACGCCCTATGGCTACACCTTC
CDR3 protein: CASSPQDTPYGYTF

V gene: TRBV5-5
clone size: once
J gene: TRBJ2-3
D gene: -
CDR3 DNA: TGTGCCAGCAGCTTGGTACGCCGAGGGGATACGCAGTATTTT
CDR3 protein: CASSLVRRGDTQYF

V gene: TRBV5-1
clone size: -
J gene: TRBJ2-3
D gene: -
CDR3 DNA: TGCGCCAGCAGCTCGGGGGGCAGGCAGGCAGATACGCAGTATTTT
CDR3 protein: CASSSGGRQADTQYF

V gene: TRBV9
clone size: -
J gene: TRBJ2-6
D gene: TRBD1
CDR3 DNA: TGTGCCAGCAGCCTACGACAGGGGACCGGGGCCAACGTCCTGACTTTC
CDR3 protein: CASSLRQGTGANVLTF

V gene: TRBV12-3/TRBV12-4
clone size: -
J gene: TRBJ1-2
D gene: -
CDR3 DNA: TGTGCCAGCAGGGGACAAAAAAACTATGGCTACACCTTC
CDR3 protein: CASRGQKNYGYTF

V gene: TRBV6-5
clone size: -
J gene: TRBJ1-1
D gene: TRBD1
CDR3 DNA: TGTGCCAGCAGTTATTGGACAGGGGGGAGGGAAGCTTTCTTT
CDR3 protein: CASSYWTGGREAFF

V gene: TRBV5-1
clone size: -
J gene: TRBJ2-7
D gene: TRBD2
CDR3 DNA: TGCGCCAGCAACCCCGGGGGGAGGGACGAGCAGTACTTC
CDR3 protein: CASNPGGRDEQYF

V gene: TRBV5-6
clone size: -
J gene: TRBJ2-3
D gene: -
CDR3 DNA: TGTGCCAGCAGCTTGTCAGGTCCAGATACGCAGTATTTT
CDR3 protein: CASSLSGPDTQYF

V gene: TRBV6-6
clone size: -
J gene: TRBJ2-7
D gene: -
CDR3 DNA: TGTGCCAGCAGCTCAACTAGCAAGCGACCCTACGAGCAGTACTTC
CDR3 protein: CASSSTSKRPYEQYF

V gene: TRBV5-4
clone size: -
J gene: TRBJ2-3
D gene: -
CDR3 DNA: TGTGCCAGCAGCTTGGGCCAGGGATTATCAGATACGCAGTATTTT
CDR3 protein: CASSLGQGLSDTQYF

V gene: TRBV2
clone size: -
J gene: TRBJ2-2
D gene: TRBD2
CDR3 DNA: TGTGCCAGCACACGGACTAGCGGTACCGGGGAGCTGTTTTTT
CDR3 protein: CASTRTSGTGELFF

V gene: TRBV19
clone size: -
J gene: TRBJ1-2
D gene: TRBD1
CDR3 DNA: TGTGCCAGTAGTACCGACAGGGAGGTGGACTATGGCTACACCTTC
CDR3 protein: CASSTDREVDYGYTF

V gene: TRBV7-9
clone size: -
J gene: TRBJ2-7
D gene: -
CDR3 DNA: TGTGCCAGCAGCTTAGGACAGAACTCCTACGAGCAGTACTTC
CDR3 protein: CASSLGQNSYEQYF

V gene: TRBV7-6
clone size: -
J gene: TRBJ1-1
D gene: -
CDR3 DNA: TGTGCCAGCAGCTTAGATGCGGATATCAGGAACACTGAAGCTTTCTTT
CDR3 protein: CASSLDADIRNTEAFF

V gene: TRBV19
clone size: once
J gene: TRBJ1-1
D gene: TRBD1
CDR3 DNA: TGTGCCAGTACCGAATACGGACAGGGGGGCACTGAAGCTTTCTTT
CDR3 protein: CASTEYGQGGTEAFF

V gene: TRBV19
clone size: -
J gene: TRBJ1-5
D gene: -
CDR3 DNA: TGTGCCAGTAGGCAGGGAAATCAGCCCCAGCATTTT
CDR3 protein: CASRQGNQPQHF

V gene: TRBV6-5
clone size: -
J gene: TRBJ2-6
D gene: TRBD1
CDR3 DNA: TGTGCCAGCAGTCTCGACAGGGAAAGAACCAACGTCCTGACTTTC
CDR3 protein: CASSLDRERTNVLTF

V gene: TRBV19
clone size: -
J gene: TRBJ1-6
D gene: -
CDR3 DNA: TGTGCCAGTAGTAATAGCAGGGGTAATTCACCCCTCCACTTT
CDR3 protein: CASSNSRGNSPLHF

V gene: TRBV7-3
clone size: -
J gene: TRBJ2-1
D gene: TRBD2
CDR3 DNA: TGTGCCAGCAGCCCCGGACTAGGAACAAGCTCCTACAATGAGCAGTTCTTC
CDR3 protein: CASSPGLGTSSYNEQFF

V gene: TRBV27
clone size: -
J gene: TRBJ1-6
D gene: TRBD1
CDR3 DNA: TGTGCCAGCAGTTTATCGTCGGGACAGACCAATTCACCCCTCCACTTT
CDR3 protein: CASSLSSGQTNSPLHF

V gene: TRBV3-1/TRBV3-2
clone size: -
J gene: TRBJ1-3
D gene: -
CDR3 DNA: TGTGCCAGCAGCCACGGGACATCCCCTGGAAACACCATATATTTT
CDR3 protein: CASSHGTSPGNTIYF

V gene: TRBV29-1
clone size: -
J gene: TRBJ2-1
D gene: -
CDR3 DNA: TGCAGCGTTGAACTCAGGGTACCGACAGGTGAGCAGTTCTTC
CDR3 protein: CSVELRVPTGEQFF

V gene: TRBV28
clone size: -
J gene: TRBJ1-6
D gene: TRBD1
CDR3 DNA: TGTGCCAGCAGTTCCCCGGGACAGGGGGCTGGTTCACCCCTCCACTTT
CDR3 protein: CASSSPGQGAGSPLHF

V gene: TRBV19
clone size: -
J gene: TRBJ2-2
D gene: -
CDR3 DNA: TGTGCCAGTAGTATTATGGGGAGTAACACCGGGGAGCTGTTTTTT
CDR3 protein: CASSIMGSNTGELFF

V gene: TRBV4-2
clone size: -
J gene: TRBJ2-3
D gene: TRBD2
CDR3 DNA: TGTGCCAGCAGCCAACTAGCGGGGGGGTTAAGCACAGATACGCAGTATTTT
CDR3 protein: CASSQLAGGLSTDTQYF

V gene: TRBV5-1
clone size: -
J gene: TRBJ2-5
D gene: TRBD2
CDR3 DNA: TGCGCCAGCGCACCTGGGACTAGCGGGGGTCAAGAGACCCAGTACTTC
CDR3 protein: CASAPGTSGGQETQYF

V gene: TRBV5-5
clone size: -
J gene: TRBJ2-3
D gene: -
CDR3 DNA: TGTGCCAGCAGCTTCAGGGACAAAGACACAGATACGCAGTATTTT
CDR3 protein: CASSFRDKDTDTQYF

V gene: TRBV19
clone size: once
J gene: TRBJ1-5
D gene: TRBD1
CDR3 DNA: TGTGCCAGTACCAGGGACAGGGTGCAGCCCCAGCATTTT
CDR3 protein: CASTRDRVQPQHF

V gene: TRBV5-1
clone size: few
J gene: TRBJ1-1
D gene: -
CDR3 DNA: TGCGCCAGCAGCTTGTTCCCTATGAACACTGAAGCTTTCTTT
CDR3 protein: CASSLFPMNTEAFF

V gene: TRBV29-1
clone size: -
J gene: TRBJ2-3
D gene: -
CDR3 DNA: TGCAGCGTTGAAGAGGCTAGCACAGATACGCAGTATTTT
CDR3 protein: CSVEEASTDTQYF

V gene: TRBV7-8
clone size: -
J gene: TRBJ1-5
D gene: -
CDR3 DNA: TGTGCCAGCAGCTCGCGGACGCAGGGGATGATCAATCAGCCCCAGCATTTT
CDR3 protein: CASSSRTQGMINQPQHF

V gene: TRBV4-1
clone size: -
J gene: TRBJ2-1
D gene: TRBD1
CDR3 DNA: TGCGCCAGCAGCCTCGCAAGAGGGGGCGATGAGCAGTTCTTC
CDR3 protein: CASSLARGGDEQFF

V gene: TRBV7-7
clone size: -
J gene: TRBJ2-5
D gene: -
CDR3 DNA: TGTGCTAGCAGCTCCACTGCATTCCCGGGATTAAGGGAGACCCAGTACTTC
CDR3 protein: CASSSTAFPGLRETQYF

V gene: TRBV5-1
clone size: -
J gene: TRBJ1-6
D gene: TRBD1
CDR3 DNA: TGCGCCAGCAGCTTGGACAGGGGGCGAAGTTCACCCCTCCACTTT
CDR3 protein: CASSLDRGRSSPLHF

V gene: TRBV5-1
clone size: -
J gene: TRBJ2-2
D gene: TRBD2
CDR3 DNA: TGCGCCACCAGCAACGGGGGGGAAATCACCGGGGAGCTGTTTTTT
CDR3 protein: CATSNGGEITGELFF

V gene: TRBV6-1
clone size: -
J gene: TRBJ1-3
D gene: -
CDR3 DNA: TGTGCCAGCAGTGGACAGAGAGTAAGCTCTGGAAACACCATATATTTT
CDR3 protein: CASSGQRVSSGNTIYF

V gene: TRBV11-3
clone size: -
J gene: TRBJ1-5
D gene: -
CDR3 DNA: TGTGCCAGCAGCTTAAAGCTGTGGGTGGGGCAGGTGTTGAGTCAGCCCCAGCATTTT
CDR3 protein: CASSLKLWVGQVLSQPQHF

V gene: TRBV14
clone size: -
J gene: TRBJ2-3
D gene: TRBD2
CDR3 DNA: TGTGCCAGCAGCCAAATGTGGACTAGCGGGACCACAGATACGCAGTATTTT
CDR3 protein: CASSQMWTSGTTDTQYF

V gene: TRBV5-6
clone size: -
J gene: TRBJ1-2
D gene: -
CDR3 DNA: TGTGCCAGCAGGGGGCTGAACTATGGCTACACCTTC
CDR3 protein: CASRGLNYGYTF

V gene: TRBV6-5
clone size: -
J gene: TRBJ2-7
D gene: TRBD2
CDR3 DNA: TGTGCCAGCAGTCTATCTTGGGGGGGCGAGCAGTACTTC
CDR3 protein: CASSLSWGGEQYF

V gene: TRBV7-3
clone size: -
J gene: TRBJ2-3
D gene: TRBD1
CDR3 DNA: TGTGCCAGCAGCTCAACCTTGACAGGGGGAGGCACAGATACGCAGTATTTT
CDR3 protein: CASSSTLTGGGTDTQYF

V gene: TRBV5-1
clone size: -
J gene: TRBJ2-5
D gene: -
CDR3 DNA: TGCGCCAGCAGATGGGGAGGAGAGACCCAGTACTTC
CDR3 protein: CASRWGGETQYF

V gene: TRBV3-1/TRBV3-2
clone size: -
J gene: TRBJ2-5
D gene: TRBD2
CDR3 DNA: TGTGCCAGCAATTTACAGGGGACTAGCGGGGGCCGAGAGACCCAGTACTTC
CDR3 protein: CASNLQGTSGGRETQYF

V gene: TRBV10-3
clone size: once
J gene: TRBJ2-1
D gene: TRBD2
CDR3 DNA: TGTGCCACTCGATCGCGAGCGGGGGCCTACAATGAGCAGTTCTTC
CDR3 protein: CATRSRAGAYNEQFF

V gene: TRBV5-5
clone size: -
J gene: TRBJ1-5
D gene: -
CDR3 DNA: TGTGCCAGCAGCTTGGGAAGCAGGGATAATCAGCCCCAGCATTTT
CDR3 protein: CASSLGSRDNQPQHF

V gene: TRBV28
clone size: -
J gene: TRBJ2-7
D gene: -
CDR3 DNA: TGTGCCAGCAGTTTTGCGGGGAGTTCCTACGAGCAGTACTTC
CDR3 protein: CASSFAGSSYEQYF

V gene: TRBV15
clone size: -
J gene: TRBJ1-2
D gene: TRBD1
CDR3 DNA: TGTGCCGTCGGGACAGACTACTCGCCAGGGGGCTACACCTTC
CDR3 protein: CAVGTDYSPGGYTF

V gene: TRBV24-1
clone size: -
J gene: TRBJ2-5
D gene: TRBD2
CDR3 DNA: TGTGCCACCAGTGAGGGGGTTAGCGGGTCACAAGAGACCCAGTACTTC
CDR3 protein: CATSEGVSGSQETQYF